This T cell receptor beta chain comes out of a study of blood T cell repertoires in COVID-19. Study-wide background: From T cells, B-cell-depleted T cells, or PBMCs came the material, which was cDNA or gDNA.

The V and J ends lost 3 bases and 2 bases, in that order; junction bases with no gene match: 6. The CDR3 has 15 residues. Germline V gene sequence: CDR1 SGHRS, CDR2 YFSETQ. Patients in Seattle were enrolled during active infection, then followed longitudinally. Per the original methods: From reference gene primer amplification, estimates of nucleated cell counts were derived. Clones were sequenced by immunoSEQ multiplex PCR, and TCRdb holds only the in-frame ones, with some missing. V, J and clone size are taken as reported in that table, and D and trimming were inferred from the DNA itself. The sample holds under 100,000 clones, 75% to 85% seen once.

Input material: peripheral blood. The clonotype was recovered from a man aged 55 to 70 with COVID-19, enrolled during active disease. The chain links TRBV5-1 to TRBJ2-5, with 8 bases matching TRBD2. For the CDR3, the DNA is TGCGCCAGCAGCTCTAACGGGGGGGAACAAGAGACCCAGTACTTC. Protein: CASSSNGGEQETQYF.